The clone carrying this T cell receptor beta chain appeared a few times. Its antigen remains unknown. The data belong to a study of T cells after yellow fever vaccination. Germline-derived CDR1 and CDR2 are SGHTA and FQGNSA. The CDR3 runs to 15 residues. V lost 0 bases, J lost 5 bases, and 14 bases lay in between. The 5'RACE template-switching step produced TCR cDNA and added a universal primer site and UMIs. TCRdb analysed the 5' RACE reads with MiXCR anew, one entry per CDR3 protein. The sample contains about 53,000 distinct CDR3 sequences, 7.1% of which appear only once. Study results and caveats: Reappearing after the booster were most of the clones from primary vaccination (around 96% CD4, 85% to 90% CD8). Contaminants from the bulk population, in the form of abundant clonotypes, could be found in FACS-sorted repertoires.

The material was CD8+ T cells sorted from PBMCs, obtained on the day of the first yellow fever vaccination. This chain connects TRBV7-2 to TRBJ2-7; D may correspond to TRBD1 or TRBD2 (5 bases each). The source of this sequence is a man younger than 35 who received the YFV17D yellow fever vaccine. DNA of the CDR3: TGTGCCAGCAGCTTAGCACGGGACCGCCGGCACGAGCAGTACTTC. Its translation: CASSLARDRRHEQYF.